This T cell receptor (beta chain) was identified in a study of T cell clonality in common variable immunodeficiency. V lost 3 bases to trimming and J lost 3 bases; unmatched junction nucleotides: 8. CDR3 length: 16 residues. Germline V gives CDR1 LNHDA, CDR2 SQIVND (reference sequence). TCRdb's table, derived via immunoSEQ multiplex PCR, lists solely in-frame clones and lacks some. The data list roughly 20,000 clones, none observed once; roughly 2.7% falls to the top ten. General study findings and limits: Common variable immunodeficiency TCR beta sequences reportedly had fewer deletions and N-nucleotide insertions.

A word on this clone: The antigen remains undetermined. Read coverage stops 3 residues before the CDR3 terminus; the germline J gene supplies the remainder.

The rearrangement joins TRBV19 to TRBJ1-1, with 9 nucleotides matching TRBD1. The clonotype originates from a human donor with common variable immunodeficiency. Sequencing was carried out using peripheral blood mononuclear cells. The CDR3 sequence is CASSMVGDRDHTEAFF. The CDR3 DNA, read in part, is TGTGCCAGTAGTATGGTTGGGGACAGGGACCACACTGAA.